This T cell receptor (beta chain) stems from a study of glioma-infiltrating T cells after dendritic cell vaccination. Across the whole study: Autologous tumor lysate-pulsed dendritic cell vaccination was given between 2003 and 2012. Overall study findings and caveats: Higher TCR clonality did not directly relate to longer survival. Longer survival after dendritic cell vaccination followed higher pretreatment TIL content.

A word on this clone: Antigen: not known.

Sequenced by immunoSEQ multiplex PCR; TCRdb stores in-frame clones only, minus some. This table has about 20,000 clones, 60% to 85% appearing once. V dropped 0 bases and J dropped 5 bases, with 17 bases sitting between them. Germline V gene lookup returns CDR1 LGHNA and CDR2 YSLEER. The CDR3 has 17 amino acids. The sequence came from a human donor with glioblastoma. The J gene is TRBJ1-5, the V gene TRBV4-3; D possibly corresponds to TRBD1 (5 bases). Material: blood, obtained before dendritic cell vaccination. The CDR3 loop reads CASSQDGAGRMDQPQHF. As DNA, the CDR3 is TGCGCCAGCAGCCAAGATGGGGCAGGGCGGATGGATCAGCCCCAGCATTTT.